This entry is about one T cell receptor beta chain. Antigen unknown. CDR3 length equals 15 residues. Under the ViraFEST assay, PBMC were stimulated with viral peptide pools so that antigen-specific CD4+ T cells expanded. Sequencing was performed afterwards. When roughly eleven days of culture had elapsed, CD4+ T cells were isolated. Either the mRNA-1273 or the BNT162b2 vaccine was given to participants as two doses. Wells containing two million PBMC each were cultured with around 10 IU/ml IL-2 and about 10 ug/ml peptides. Cultures received IL-2 medium that replaced half the medium on days 3 and 7. Method: immunoSEQ multiplex PCR; TCRdb's copy keeps in-frame clones and lacks some. Seen here are about 22,000 clones, 60% to 75% observed once, and the top ten hold roughly 10%. The sample originates from a study of vaccination effects on CD4 cells after COVID-19. On the study more broadly: After the second dose, samples were taken at median day 72. The study, taken as a whole, reports: Clones that were induced by infection or by vaccine showed marked contraction late after vaccination.

Sequencing was performed on CD4+ T cells from PBMCs cultured with HCoV-NL63 spike peptides, taken after COVID-19 vaccination. The chain is built from TRBV21-1 and TRBJ2-7; the D call in the table, TRBD2, was not verified against the DNA. TRBV21-1 is a documented pseudogene. The receptor comes from a human donor who received a COVID-19 vaccine. The chain's CDR3 is CASTPGYRLSYEQYF. The CDR3 DNA is TGTGCCAGCACTCCGGGTTACCGACTCTCCTACGAGCAGTACTTC.